The TCR beta chain under discussion was sequenced for a study of T cell repertoires in cytomegalovirus infection. In this sample, this clonotype turned up a few times. Its antigen is as yet unknown. In TCRdb, the reads were re-called with MiXCR into one record per CDR3 protein. The sample has about 220,000 distinct CDR3 sequences; 35% to 40% are singletons. CDR3 length: 17 residues. Trimming took 0 bases from V and 5 from J; bases not matched to a gene: 9. Germline V gives CDR1 LGHDT, CDR2 YNNKEL (reference sequence). This TCR was sampled from a human donor in good health (CMV status not recorded). Some clones in this sample may be carry-over from other donors' samples. The J gene is TRBJ1-4, the V gene TRBV3-1; 7 bases agree with TRBD1. The starting material was CD8+ T cells from cultured PBMCs, obtained from culture after CMV antigen stimulation. The CDR3 DNA is TGTGCCAGCAGCCAAGAAAGGAGGGGACAGAGAAATGAAAAACTGTTTTTT. It translates to CASSQERRGQRNEKLFF.